Listed below are T cell receptor beta chains from one sample, sequenced in a study of shared clonotypes between healthy human individuals. Clones were read by immunoSEQ multiplex PCR, and TCRdb kept only the in-frame ones, dropping some. The data contain roughly 680,000 clones, just under 75% of them singletons. Sequenced sample: memory CD4+ T cells sorted from blood. These receptors all stem from a woman aged 25 to 39 in good health. Each CDR3 is given with its conserved first and last residue. The D gene is left open where the match is weak. A row's size may be missing; if present it is once, few, many or a size class.

J | size | V | D | CDR3 | DNA
TRBJ2-1 | . | TRBV7-7 | TRBD1 | CASSLTGSSYNEQFF | TGTGCCAGCAGCCTGACAGGGAGCTCCTACAATGAGCAGTTCTTC
TRBJ2-1 | . | TRBV4-1 | TRBD1 | CASSPLQGASNEQFF | TGCGCCAGCAGCCCCCTCCAGGGGGCGTCCAATGAGCAGTTCTTC
TRBJ2-3 | . | TRBV27 | TRBD2 | CASSLSRPSGSTDTQYF | TGTGCCAGCAGTTTATCCCGGCCTAGCGGAAGCACAGATACGCAGTATTTT
TRBJ2-1 | . | TRBV29-1 | TRBD2 | CSGAGASDEQFF | TGCAGCGGGGCGGGAGCGTCAGATGAGCAGTTCTTC
TRBJ2-2 | once | TRBV19 | TRBD2 | CASSIRGRDGELFF | TGTGCCAGTAGTATCCGAGGGAGGGACGGGGAGCTGTTTTTT
TRBJ1-2 | . | TRBV5-4 | TRBD1 | CASSSDRGPDYGYTF | TGTGCCAGCAGCTCCGACAGGGGACCGGACTATGGCTACACCTTC
TRBJ2-3 | . | TRBV19 | . | CASSAPWPASTDTQYF | TGTGCCAGTAGTGCCCCCTGGCCAGCTAGCACAGATACGCAGTATTTT
TRBJ1-1 | . | TRBV10-3 | . | CAISETTREAFF | TGTGCCATCAGCGAGACAACCCGGGAAGCTTTCTTT
TRBJ2-2 | many | TRBV18 | TRBD2 | CASSPPSGRADGELFF | TGTGCCAGCTCACCACCGAGCGGGAGGGCCGACGGGGAGCTGTTTTTT
TRBJ2-1 | . | TRBV27 | TRBD2 | CASRRTRSVSYNEQFF | TGTGCCAGCAGGCGGACTAGGAGTGTGTCCTACAATGAGCAGTTCTTC
TRBJ1-4 | . | TRBV15 | . | CATSRSPGGEIVTNEKLFF | TGTGCCACCAGCAGATCCCCGGGGGGGGAGATAGTAACTAATGAAAAACTGTTTTTT
TRBJ2-7 | . | TRBV10-1 | . | CASSAGRSYEQYF | TGCGCCAGCAGTGCGGGCAGGTCCTACGAGCAGTACTTC
TRBJ2-1 | . | TRBV19 | . | CASRQGGRKTHEQFF | TGTGCCAGTAGACAGGGCGGGAGAAAAACGCATGAGCAGTTCTTC
TRBJ1-1 | . | TRBV18 | TRBD1 | CASSPREYRGWERTEAFF | TGTGCCAGCTCACCACGGGAGTACAGGGGATGGGAGAGAACTGAAGCTTTCTTT
TRBJ2-7 | . | TRBV7-2 | TRBD2 | CASSLGPSGRGEQYF | TGTGCCAGCAGCTTAGGGCCTAGCGGGAGAGGCGAGCAGTACTTC
TRBJ1-4 | . | TRBV4-1 | . | CASARRVETNEKLFF | TGCGCCAGCGCCCGCAGGGTAGAAACTAATGAAAAACTGTTTTTT
TRBJ2-3 | . | TRBV5-1 | . | CASSLQGGGTDTQYF | TGCGCCAGCAGCTTGCAGGGTGGAGGCACAGATACGCAGTATTTT
TRBJ2-2 | . | TRBV18 | . | CASSPLQAAGELFF | TGTGCCAGCTCACCTCTCCAGGCGGCCGGGGAGCTGTTTTTT
TRBJ1-2 | . | TRBV7-3 | . | CASSLEGQMDYGYTF | TGTGCCAGCAGCTTAGAAGGACAGATGGACTATGGCTACACCTTC
TRBJ1-2 | . | TRBV7-2 | . | CASSSREAANYGYTF | TGTGCCAGCAGCTCCCGAGAGGCAGCTAACTATGGCTACACCTTC
TRBJ2-5 | . | TRBV5-1 | . | CASSLAEAGKETQYF | TGCGCCAGCAGCTTGGCCGAGGCAGGGAAAGAGACCCAGTACTTC
TRBJ2-1 | few | TRBV7-3 | . | CASSDGSGLYNEQFF | TGTGCCAGCAGCGACGGCTCCGGTCTCTACAATGAGCAGTTCTTC
TRBJ2-6 | . | TRBV5-4 | . | CASSNRQVQFSGANVLTF | TGTGCCAGCAGCAACAGACAGGTCCAATTCTCTGGGGCCAACGTCCTGACTTTC
TRBJ2-7 | many | TRBV7-3 | TRBD1 | CASSLGQGSNEQYF | TGTGCCAGCAGCTTAGGACAGGGAAGCAACGAGCAGTACTTC
TRBJ2-3 | . | TRBV7-9 | TRBD2 | CASSLVGLAGVSTDTQYF | TGTGCCAGCAGCTTAGTGGGACTAGCGGGAGTCAGCACAGATACGCAGTATTTT
TRBJ2-7 | few | TRBV18 | . | CASSPATGNSYEQYF | TGTGCCAGCTCACCTGCGACCGGGAACTCCTACGAGCAGTACTTC
TRBJ1-5 | . | TRBV21-1 | . | CASSTSVLPLTPLGQPQHF | TGTGCCAGCAGCACTTCTGTCCTCCCCCTAACACCGCTGGGGCAGCCCCAGCATTTT
TRBJ2-5 | . | TRBV28 | . | CASILGETQYF | TGTGCCAGCATACTAGGGGAGACCCAGTACTTC
TRBJ2-5 | . | TRBV19 | . | CASSMRGKNQETQYF | TGTGCCAGTAGTATGAGGGGCAAGAACCAAGAGACCCAGTACTTC
TRBJ2-1 | . | TRBV5-1 | TRBD2 | CASGAGDMGYNEQFF | TGCGCCAGCGGGGCGGGAGATATGGGGTACAATGAGCAGTTCTTC
TRBJ1-3 | . | TRBV18 | . | CASSPPAERGNTIYF | TGTGCCAGCTCACCACCGGCGGAACGTGGCAACACCATATATTTT
TRBJ2-1 | once | TRBV7-2 | . | CASSSGQGRATDEQFF | TGTGCCAGCAGCTCTGGGCAGGGCCGAGCCACCGATGAGCAGTTCTTC
TRBJ2-3 | . | TRBV6-5 | . | CASSYSQGTQYF | TGTGCCAGCAGTTACTCGCAGGGTACGCAGTATTTT
TRBJ2-4 | . | TRBV11-2 | . | CASSPTGLTGAKNIQYF | TGTGCCAGCAGCCCAACGGGACTCACTGGAGCCAAAAACATTCAGTACTTC
TRBJ1-5 | . | TRBV29-1 | TRBD1 | CSVEEPVTGDDQPQHF | TGCAGCGTTGAAGAACCCGTGACAGGGGACGACCAGCCCCAGCATTTT
TRBJ2-1 | few | TRBV27 | TRBD2 | CASGSAGAPYNEQFF | TGTGCCAGCGGATCAGCGGGAGCCCCCTACAATGAGCAGTTCTTC
TRBJ1-2 | . | TRBV28 | . | CASSFRRGLNYGYTF | TGTGCCAGCAGTTTTCGGAGGGGATTAAACTATGGCTACACCTTC
TRBJ2-1 | . | TRBV7-2 | . | CASSLGAAAYNEQFF | TGTGCCAGCAGCTTAGGGGCAGCGGCTTACAATGAGCAGTTCTTC
TRBJ2-5 | . | TRBV18 | . | CASSPQTQETQYF | TGTGCCAGCTCACCACAGACCCAAGAGACCCAGTACTTC
TRBJ2-5 | . | TRBV29-1 | TRBD2 | CSAQAGRGFSAQYF | TGCAGCGCCCAGGCCGGGAGGGGATTTTCAGCCCAGTACTTC
TRBJ2-3 | few | TRBV19 | . | CASSIAQAVEGDTQYF | TGTGCCAGTAGTATTGCTCAGGCCGTCGAAGGAGATACGCAGTATTTT